The rows below give T cell receptor beta chains drawn from one sample of a study of siplizumab effects on memory and regulatory T cells. Produced via immunoSEQ multiplex PCR; TCRdb's table is partial and in-frame only. The table lists 55,000 to 65,000 clones, 95% to 98% of them singletons, with about 1% in the top ten. The sample was naive CD8+ T cells sorted from blood. Source of these receptors: a human donor in good health. The CDR3 runs from the conserved cysteine through the conserved F or W. A D gene is named only where the DNA matches it firmly. Only part of the rows carry a size: once, few, many, or a class if the clone is expanded.

-	TRBV28	TRBJ2-3	TRBD2	16	TGTGCCAGCAGTTTCAAGCGGGGATATGGGGTTGGTACGCAGTATTTT	CASSFKRGYGVGTQYF
-	TRBV15	TRBJ2-3	TRBD2	15	TGTGCCACCAGCAGGCTAGCGGGAGAGACAGATACGCAGTATTTT	CATSRLAGETDTQYF
-	TRBV9	TRBJ2-1	-	13	TGTGCCAGCAGCGTAGGCAAAAACAATGAGCAGTTCTTC	CASSVGKNNEQFF
-	TRBV7-9	TRBJ2-1	-	13	TGTGCCAGCAGCTGGGAGGGGGCAGGTGAGCAGTTCTTC	CASSWEGAGEQFF
few	TRBV7-9	TRBJ2-5	TRBD1	15	TGTGCCAGCAGCCCCGGACAGGGGCCTCGGGAGACCCAGTACTTC	CASSPGQGPRETQYF
-	TRBV19	TRBJ2-3	-	13	TGTGCCAGTAGTATGTTTTTACCAGATACGCAGTATTTT	CASSMFLPDTQYF
-	TRBV19	TRBJ2-3	TRBD1	14	TGTGCCAGTAGACGGACAGGTATCACAGATACGCAGTATTTT	CASRRTGITDTQYF
-	TRBV7-2	TRBJ2-1	-	14	TGTGCCAGCACCTTATCAGCTGTTTACAATGAGCAGTTCTTC	CASTLSAVYNEQFF
-	TRBV5-1	TRBJ2-6	TRBD1	17	TGCGCCAGCAAGTTGGGACAGGGCTTCGCTGGGGCCAACGTCCTGACTTTC	CASKLGQGFAGANVLTF
-	TRBV27	TRBJ2-3	TRBD2	17	TGTGCCAGCCAGACTAGCGGAGCTTTTACTAGCACAGATACGCAGTATTTT	CASQTSGAFTSTDTQYF
once	TRBV6-5	TRBJ2-7	-	15	TGTGCCAGCAGTTCTTCCCGGACTTTCTCCTCCGAGCAGTACTTC	CASSSSRTFSSEQYF
-	TRBV5-1	TRBJ2-1	TRBD1	14	TGCGCCAGCAGACCCGGGACAGGGTTTAATGAGCAGTTCTTC	CASRPGTGFNEQFF
-	TRBV9	TRBJ2-7	-	14	TGTGCCAGCAGCGTCGACAGGACAACCTACGAGCAGTACTTC	CASSVDRTTYEQYF
-	TRBV6-1	TRBJ2-5	-	15	TGTGCCAGCAGTGAAGTGGAACTGATAGTAAAGACCCAGTACTTC	CASSEVELIVKTQYF
-	TRBV7-9	TRBJ2-1	-	14	TGTGCCAGCAGCTTCAGTAGGGAATACAATGAGCAGTTCTTC	CASSFSREYNEQFF
-	TRBV15	TRBJ2-7	-	15	TGTGCCACCAGCAACTCAGGCAGGGGGGGTTACGAGCAGTACTTC	CATSNSGRGGYEQYF
-	TRBV11-1	TRBJ2-1	-	15	TGTGCCAGCAGCTTAGCGTCGGGGCAGTACAATGAGCAGTTCTTC	CASSLASGQYNEQFF
-	TRBV15	TRBJ2-7	-	14	TGTGCCACCAGCAGAGGGACAGCCGTTCCCGAGCAGTACTTC	CATSRGTAVPEQYF
-	TRBV25-1	TRBJ2-3	TRBD2	16	TGTGCCAGCAGTGAACTGGGACTAGCGAGCACAGATACGCAGTATTTT	CASSELGLASTDTQYF
-	TRBV5-5	TRBJ1-2	-	17	TGTGCCAGCAGCTTGGGGGTCGTGCAGACCTTTAACTATGGCTACACCTTC	CASSLGVVQTFNYGYTF
-	TRBV5-3	TRBJ1-5	-	15	TGTGCCAGAAGCCTCGGATCGAATAGCAATCAGCCCCAGCATTTT	CARSLGSNSNQPQHF
-	TRBV6-1	TRBJ1-2	-	13	TGTGCCAGCAGTGAGGCAGCCAACTATGGCTACACCTTC	CASSEAANYGYTF
-	TRBV6-5	TRBJ1-1	-	15	TGTGCCAGCAGTTACAATCCGGGGGCGAACACTGAAGCTTTCTTT	CASSYNPGANTEAFF
-	TRBV5-1	TRBJ1-1	TRBD1	16	TGCGCCAGCAGCCTAATGACAGGGAGGGACGACACTGAAGCTTTCTTT	CASSLMTGRDDTEAFF
-	TRBV28	TRBJ2-1	TRBD2	14	TGTGCCAGCAGTTTGATAGCGGGGTACAATGAGCAGTTCTTC	CASSLIAGYNEQFF
-	TRBV10-2	TRBJ2-1	-	11	TGCGCCAGCAGTGATGGCAATGAGCAGTTCTTC	CASSDGNEQFF
-	TRBV2	TRBJ1-1	-	12	TGTGCCAGCAGATTGACCGCCACTGAAGCTTTCTTT	CASRLTATEAFF
once	TRBV7-9	TRBJ1-3	-	17	TGTGCCAGCAGCTTAGTGGGGGGGGCCTCGGCTGGAAACACCATATATTTT	CASSLVGGASAGNTIYF
-	TRBV2	TRBJ2-3	TRBD1	13	TGTGCCAGCATGGAGACAGGGAGAGATACGCAGTATTTT	CASMETGRDTQYF
-	TRBV5-1	TRBJ2-7	-	14	TGCGCCAGCAGCTTTAACCGGGACTCCTACGAGCAGTACTTC	CASSFNRDSYEQYF
-	TRBV4-1	TRBJ2-7	-	14	TGCGCCAGCAGCCAATCGGTCAGGGATCACGAGCAGTACTTC	CASSQSVRDHEQYF
-	TRBV7-9	TRBJ2-1	-	13	TGTGCCAGCAGCTCTTCAGGCTACAATGAGCAGTTCTTC	CASSSSGYNEQFF
-	TRBV25-1	TRBJ2-1	-	15	TGTGCCAGCAGTGAGGCCCCGACGACTTACAATGAGCAGTTCTTC	CASSEAPTTYNEQFF
-	TRBV25-1	TRBJ2-1	-	13	TGTGCCAGCAGTGTGGGGGGATTGAATGAGCAGTTCTTC	CASSVGGLNEQFF
once	TRBV29-1	TRBJ2-1	-	13	TGCAGCGGGGGGGGGCCCCCGACGGATGAGCAGTTCTTC	CSGGGPPTDEQFF
-	TRBV27	TRBJ2-1	-	16	TGTGCCAGCAGTCCCTCCCTGGCGTTGGGATACAATGAGCAGTTCTTC	CASSPSLALGYNEQFF
-	TRBV30	TRBJ1-2	-	13	TGTGCCTGGAGTGTAGCTGCAGGGGACGGCTACACCTTC	CAWSVAAGDGYTF
-	TRBV4-2	TRBJ2-3	-	11	TGTGCCAGCAGGGGGGCTGATACGCAGTATTTT	CASRGADTQYF
-	TRBV29-1	TRBJ2-2	-	12	TGCAGCGTTGAAGGGGGCACCGGGGAGCTGTTTTTT	CSVEGGTGELFF
-	TRBV2	TRBJ2-7	TRBD2	14	TGTGCCAGCAGTGAATGGACTAGTTCCTACGAGCAGTACTTC	CASSEWTSSYEQYF
-	TRBV12-5	TRBJ1-2	-	15	TGTGCTAGTGGTTTGGAACAGACGCTCGTCTATGGCTACACCTTC	CASGLEQTLVYGYTF
-	TRBV28	TRBJ1-1	-	13	TGTGCCAGCATCCTAACAGGGAACACTGAAGCTTTCTTT	CASILTGNTEAFF